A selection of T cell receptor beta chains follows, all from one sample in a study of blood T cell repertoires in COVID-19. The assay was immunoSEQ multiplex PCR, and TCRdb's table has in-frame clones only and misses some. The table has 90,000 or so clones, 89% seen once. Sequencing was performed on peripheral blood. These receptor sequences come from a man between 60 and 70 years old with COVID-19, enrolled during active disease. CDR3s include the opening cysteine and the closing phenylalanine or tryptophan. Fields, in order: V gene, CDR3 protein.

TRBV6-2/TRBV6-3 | CASSYSWTSENTGELFF
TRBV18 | CASSKTIAGGETGELFF
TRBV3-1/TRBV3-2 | CASSQREGPNEQFF
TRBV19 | CASSIGAGGADTQYF
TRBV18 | CASSPDSLVTEAFF
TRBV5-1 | CASSFEAKSTDTQYF
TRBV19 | CASSTSGSNEKLFF
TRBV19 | CASSILGLAGHNEQFF
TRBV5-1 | CASSLGQTGELFF
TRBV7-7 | CASSPGTGYNEQFF
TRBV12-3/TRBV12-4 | CASSSGGEQYF
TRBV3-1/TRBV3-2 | CASATGQAGYEQYF
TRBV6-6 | CASSLQGSALDGYTF
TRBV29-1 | CSVDGTGQGNTIYF
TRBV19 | CASSIRSGQGTSSYEQYF
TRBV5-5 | CASSLTSGRYEQYF
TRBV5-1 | CASSLTATMGSPLHF
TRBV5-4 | CASSSGGSGPEQYF
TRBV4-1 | CASSHPEADRGYYEQYF
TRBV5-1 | CASSPDYHNEQFF
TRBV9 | CASSPTAGQGPSGEKLFF
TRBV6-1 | CASRGQINSPLHF
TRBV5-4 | CASSLEVTSIHEQFF
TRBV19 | CASSPEGGPSYEQYF
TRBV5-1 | CASMKNVGQGDTEAFF
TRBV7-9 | CASSPGQGGEKLFF
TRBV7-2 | CASSLVGEEDTQYF
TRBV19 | CASSIQGTYEQYF
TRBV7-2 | CASSLSWTSGGETQYF
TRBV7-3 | CASSLSRGRFQAGELFF
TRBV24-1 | CATSDLGGQGTDTQYF
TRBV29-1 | CSVYRRDRGGTEAFF
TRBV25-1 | CAREERAFF
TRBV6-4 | CASSDGGMQPQHF
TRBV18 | CASRTGAGNTIYF
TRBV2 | CASSRDNQPQHF
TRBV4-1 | CASSQDWGPLGQFF
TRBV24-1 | CATSDRAGVTGELFF
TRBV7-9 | CASSLAIGGTYGYTF
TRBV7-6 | CASSSREEKLFF
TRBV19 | CASSIRTGNYGYTF
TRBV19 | CASTHQGEGGTGNQPQHF
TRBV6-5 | CASSPQAGINTEAFF
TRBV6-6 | CASSYWGGLNSPLHF
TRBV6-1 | CASSDFGGPTLYEQFF
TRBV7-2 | CASSSGHSQPQHF
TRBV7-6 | CASSPGTGENYGYTF
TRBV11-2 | CASSPDSHDNDEQFF
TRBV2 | CASMDRNEKLFF
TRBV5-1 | CASRPTGGLNTEAFF
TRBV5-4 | CASSDRQNTGELFF
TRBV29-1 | CSGLAGEWGETQYF
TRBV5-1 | CASSLEGATIF
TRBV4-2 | CASSQGTSVYEQYF